What follows are 24 T cell receptor beta chains derived from one specimen sequenced in a study of Ad26.COV2.S vaccination and SARS-CoV-2 variants. Repertoires were generated with immunoSEQ multiplex PCR, while TCRdb's copy carries only in-frame clones and drops some. Of more than 300,000 clones detected, over 80% appear once; the ten largest clones hold approximately 2%. Specified treatment: roughly 18 received Ad26.COV2.S at low or high dose, single or two shots; several received placebo; per-sample allocation not given. Vaccine and placebo recipients were sampled on day 63 after the first injection. Sequencing used peripheral blood, obtained in a trial of Ad26.COV2.S vaccine versus placebo. Receptors originate from a person between 18 and 59 years old who received the Ad26.COV2.S COVID-19 vaccine or a placebo.

V is TRBV6-5 and J is TRBJ2-7; D may be TRBD1 or TRBD2 (5 bases each). From germline, CDR1 is MNHEY and CDR2 SVGAGI. This CDR3 contains 14 residues. The germline V and J ends were trimmed by 0 bases and 6 bases, with 12 bases remaining between them. CDR3 protein: CASSYSIRGREQYF. The CDR3 nucleotides read TGTGCCAGCAGTTACTCGATACGGGGCCGCGAGCAGTACTTC.

The chain couples TRBV9 to TRBJ1-6, with no clear D. Trimming took 0 bases from V and 9 from J, leaving 16 bases between them. The CDR3 length is 16 residues. Germline V gives CDR1 SGDLS, CDR2 YYNGEE. The CDR3 DNA is TGTGCCAGCAGCGTAGGTCCAGGAGCTGTTATTTCACCCCTCCACTTT. Residues: CASSVGPGAVISPLHF.

V gene TRBV4-2 combines with J gene TRBJ2-1; 8 nucleotides agree with TRBD2. Germline loops: CDR1 LGHNA, CDR2 YNFKEQ. With 0 bases clipped from V and 7 bases from J, the junction kept 11 bases outside the gene matches. This CDR3 contains 17 residues. CDR3 protein: CASSQDPMAGGLNEQFF. CDR3 DNA: TGTGCCAGCAGCCAAGATCCGATGGCGGGGGGATTAAATGAGCAGTTCTTC.

This sequence joins TRBV7-9 and TRBJ1-6, with 7 positions matching TRBD1. CDR1 SEHNR and CDR2 FQNEAQ come from the germline V gene (reference sequence). This CDR3 has 16 amino acids. V lost 1 base and J lost 8; bases outside the gene matches: 8. The CDR3 spells CASSLGGTGAHSPLHF. CDR3 nucleotide sequence: TGTGCCAGCAGCTTAGGGGGCACAGGGGCCCATTCACCCCTCCACTTT.

J is TRBJ2-7 and V is TRBV10-3, with 7 positions matching TRBD1. The V gene's germline CDR1 is ENHRY and CDR2 SYGVKD. The CDR3 sequence is 12 residues long. Germline trimming cut 5 bases from V and 6 bases from J; bases unmatched to any gene: 4. The CDR3 DNA reads TGTGCCATCAGTCTTACAGGGGCCGAGCAGTACTTC. It yields the protein CAISLTGAEQYF.

The rearrangement links TRBV6-4 to TRBJ2-3, with TRBD2 matching over 7 bases. In germline, CDR1 is MRHNA, CDR2 SNTAGT. The CDR3 is made up of 15 amino acids. V trimming: 2 bases; J trimming: 0 bases; junction bases outside the gene matches: 2. CDR3 coding DNA: TGTGCCAGCAGTGACGGCGGGAGAAGCACAGATACGCAGTATTTT. This codes for CASSDGGRSTDTQYF.

V usage is TRBV30 and J usage is TRBJ2-2; possible D gene TRBD1, 6 bases. Germline V gene sequence: CDR1 GTSNPN, CDR2 SVGIG (reference sequence). Trimming removed 0 bases from V and 2 bases from J, with 13 bases in between. This CDR3 has 16 amino acids. Written as DNA, the CDR3 is TGTGCCTGGAGTGTACTGGGACAACCCAACACCGGGGAGCTGTTTTTT. Protein: CAWSVLGQPNTGELFF.

The chain couples TRBV14 to TRBJ2-7; perhaps TRBD1 as D (6 bases). Germline CDR1 is SGHDN and CDR2 is FVKESK. V was clipped by 4 bases and J by 4 bases, with 17 bases between them. The CDR3 length is 15 residues. In nucleotides, the CDR3 is TGTGCCAGCAGCCGAGGACAGCTTAGCCTTTACGAGCAGTACTTC. It encodes CASSRGQLSLYEQYF.

The V gene is TRBV27, the J gene TRBJ2-1, with D possibly called TRBD1 or TRBD2 (5 bases each). From germline, CDR1 is MNHEY and CDR2 SMNVEV (reference sequence). CDR3 length equals 16 residues. V lost 2 bases and J 0 bases, leaving 11 bases between the germline ends. This chain's CDR3 is CASSLEGTSSYNEQFF. CDR3 bases: TGTGCCAGCAGTTTAGAAGGGACCAGCTCCTACAATGAGCAGTTCTTC.

The chain joins TRBV3-1 (or the pseudogene TRBV3-2) to TRBJ2-7; tentative D call: TRBD2 (7 bases). The germline V gene has CDR1 LGHDT and CDR2 YNNKEL (reference sequence). Trimming left V 4 bases short and J 5 bases short, with 21 bases between. CDR3 length: 16 residues. CDR3 coding DNA: TGTGCCAGCAGCCCCTCAGGGAGGGGGGGCCTCCACGAGCAGTACTTC. Translation: CASSPSGRGGLHEQYF.

The chain employs TRBV9 and TRBJ1-2; 9 nucleotides line up with TRBD1. The germline V gene has CDR1 SGDLS and CDR2 YYNGEE. Trimming removed 4 bases from V and 5 bases from J; junction bases left unmatched: 6. CDR3 size: 14 residues. CDR3 nucleotide sequence: TGTGCCAGCAGCCAACAGGGGGCTCGATATGGCTACACCTTC. It encodes CASSQQGARYGYTF. Drawing the rest from reference TRBV9 and TRBJ1-2, the complete variable domain is DSGVTQTPKHLITATGQRVTLRCSPRSGDLSVYWYQQSLDQGLQFLIQYYNGEERAKGNILERFSAQQFPDLHSELNLSSLELGDSALYFCASSQQGARYGYTFGSGTRLTVV.

The V and J genes are TRBV6-6 and TRBJ1-2; possible D gene TRBD1, 6 bases. Trimming shortened V by 2 bases and J by 4 bases, and 14 bases separated the two germline ends. Germline CDR1 reads MNHNY; CDR2 reads SVGAGI (reference sequence). This CDR3 is built from 15 residues. CDR3 sequence (DNA): TGTGCCAGCAGTTACAGCCTACAGGGTGGCTATGGCTACACCTTC. Residues: CASSYSLQGGYGYTF.

The chain employs TRBV6-5 and TRBJ2-3; D ambiguous. CDR1 MNHEY and CDR2 SVGAGI come from the germline V gene. This CDR3 is built from 16 residues. The ends were cut back, 0 bases at V and 1 base at J, with 11 bases in the middle. The CDR3 loop is CASSYSIRQGTDTQYF. The DNA for the CDR3 is TGTGCCAGCAGTTACTCGATCCGTCAGGGCACAGATACGCAGTATTTT.

This clone has a handful of counts. The identical CDR3 is also encoded by other nucleotide sequences in the sample. The chain combines TRBV9 with TRBJ1-2; TRBD1 agrees at 7 bases. The CDR3 is made up of 14 amino acids. From germline, CDR1 is SGDLS and CDR2 YYNGEE. J was trimmed by 6 bases and V by 3 bases; bases with no gene match: 8. In nucleotides, the CDR3 is TGTGCCAGCAGCGCCCGTCGACAGGGTGATGGCTACACCTTC. Translated, it gives CASSARRQGDGYTF.

The rearrangement links TRBV7-9 to TRBJ1-4; unclear D gene. This CDR3 is built from 14 residues. V dropped 0 bases and J dropped 4 bases, with 6 bases sitting between them. The germline V gene has CDR1 SEHNR and CDR2 FQNEAQ (reference sequence). CDR3 loop: CASSLAEGNEKLFF. In DNA form, the CDR3 reads TGTGCCAGCAGCTTAGCGGAGGGTAATGAAAAACTGTTTTTT.

The chain joins TRBV19 to TRBJ1-1, with D possibly being TRBD1 (6 bases). The CDR3 is made up of 15 amino acids. Trimming removed 5 bases from V and 7 bases from J, with 20 bases in between. Germline CDR1 LNHDA, CDR2 SQIVND (reference sequence). The CDR3 loop is CASSFGLRTDHEAFF. CDR3 nucleotide sequence: TGTGCCAGTAGTTTTGGTTTAAGGACAGATCATGAAGCTTTCTTT.

The CDR3 region has the DNA TGTGCCAGCAGCGCCGACAGGGTCCTCCAGCCCCAGCATTTT. Its protein is CASSADRVLQPQHF. The chain combines TRBV2 with TRBJ1-5; 7 nucleotides align to TRBD1. CDR3 length: 14 amino acids. The ends lost 6 bases at V and 7 bases at J; junction bases unmatched: 9. Germline CDR1 and CDR2: SNHLY and FYNNEI.

The CDR3 here is CASSIMGTAEEQYF. Written as DNA, the CDR3 is TGTGCCAGTAGTATAATGGGGACAGCTGAGGAGCAGTACTTC. The genes are TRBV19 and TRBJ2-7; TRBD1 matches at 7 bases. V lost 2 bases, J lost 7 bases, and 8 bases stayed unmatched. Germline V CDR1 and CDR2: LNHDA, SQIVND (reference sequence). The CDR3 sequence is 14 residues long.

J is TRBJ2-2 and V is TRBV24-1, with 7 nucleotides matching TRBD1. This CDR3 region has 17 residues. J was trimmed by 5 bases and V by 4 bases; bases with no gene match: 12. Germline V gene sequence: CDR1 KGHDR, CDR2 SFDVKD. CDR3 sequence: CATSDRWTGGFTGELFF. CDR3 sequence (DNA): TGTGCCACCAGTGACCGTTGGACAGGTGGTTTTACCGGGGAGCTGTTTTTT.

CDR3 nucleotide sequence: TGTGCCAGCAGCTCCGACAGGGACGTAGTGTCACCCCTCCACTTT. Protein: CASSSDRDVVSPLHF. The V gene is TRBV5-4, the J gene TRBJ1-6, with 7 positions matching TRBD1. Per the germline V gene, CDR1 is SGHNT and CDR2 is YYREEE (reference sequence). The CDR3 covers 15 residues. V lost 3 bases and J lost 10; bases outside the gene matches: 10.

The CDR3 protein is CASSPVGTTQETQYF. DNA for the CDR3: TGTGCCAGCAGCCCAGTGGGGACAACACAAGAGACCCAGTACTTC. The V gene is TRBV9, the J gene TRBJ2-5; maybe TRBD1 (6 bases). The ends were cut back, 4 bases at V and 2 bases at J, with 15 bases in the middle. Per the germline V gene, CDR1 is SGDLS and CDR2 is YYNGEE. The CDR3 spans 15 residues.

The chain combines TRBV5-1 with TRBJ2-7; D is perhaps TRBD1 (6 bases). V shed 4 bases and J shed 3 bases, with 17 bases lying between them. This CDR3 contains 15 residues. Germline CDR1 reads SGHRS; CDR2 reads YFSETQ. DNA of the CDR3: TGCGCCAGCAGCCTGACCTATGGACAGATCTACGAGCAGTACTTC. Translated, it gives CASSLTYGQIYEQYF.

V gene TRBV5-1 combines with J gene TRBJ1-1; tentative D call: TRBD1 (6 bases). The germline gives CDR1 SGHRS, CDR2 YFSETQ. The V gene lost 3 bases and the J gene lost 5 bases, with 20 bases spanning the gap. CDR3 length: 16 amino acids. The CDR3 here is CASSWTLQGRETEAFF. CDR3 DNA: TGCGCCAGCAGCTGGACCCTACAGGGACGAGAGACTGAAGCTTTCTTT.

This sequence joins TRBV18 and TRBJ1-2; D remains unclear. This CDR3 spans 13 amino acids. Looked up from germline, CDR1 is KGHSH and CDR2 is LQKENI. The V and J ends lost 5 bases and 3 bases respectively, with 10 bases between them. The chain's CDR3 is CASSTIGYYGYTF. The CDR3 nucleotides are TGTGCCAGCTCAACCATTGGGTACTATGGCTACACCTTC.